The 14 T cell receptor beta chains listed next were all sequenced from one sample in a study of blood T cells in healthy people across ages. Through a sample-barcoded 5' primer and a J-beta primer mix, a second PCR was run for roughly 7 to 12 cycles. TCRdb re-called the 5' RACE reads with MiXCR, one entry per CDR3 protein. The sample holds some 1.7 million distinct CDR3 sequences, 28% seen once. Sequenced sample: blood. These receptors were obtained from a woman between 25 and 40 years old in good health.

Comment on this clonotype: A read error may explain this, as a much larger clone is one base away. The rearrangement uses TRBV9 and TRBJ2-5; 8 bases align to TRBD2. Germline CDR1 and CDR2: SGDLS and YYNGEE. CDR3 length equals 16 residues. In DNA, the CDR3 is TGTGCCAGCAGCGTATCCGGGCGGGGGGCTGAAGAGACCCCGTACTTC. It specifies CASSVSGRGAEETPYF.

This chain links TRBV5-5 with TRBJ2-1; D gene unclear. Germline V gives CDR1 SGHKS, CDR2 YYEKEE (reference sequence). The V and J ends lost 2 bases and 3 bases respectively, with 12 bases between them. The CDR3 contains 15 residues. CDR3 residues: CASSLESDYYNEQFF. The CDR3 DNA follows: TGTGCCAGCAGCTTAGAGTCAGATTACTACAATGAGCAGTTCTTC.

The chain links TRBV20-1 to TRBJ2-5; 10 nucleotides match TRBD2. The J call may be wrong; the DNA end is better matched by TRBJ2-7. Germline V gene data show CDR1 as DFQATT and CDR2 as SNEGSKA (reference sequence). The CDR3 extends over 17 amino acids. As DNA, the CDR3 is TGCAGTGCCGCTGGGACTAGCGCGAGTTCCGGACGGGGCGAGCAGTACTTC. It codes for CSAAGTSASSGRGEQYF.

V gene TRBV11-2 combines with J gene TRBJ2-7, with TRBD1 as a possible D gene (6 bases). CDR3 size: 16 residues. The germline CDR1 and CDR2 sequences are SGHAT and FQNNGV. The V and J ends lost 5 bases and 3 bases respectively, with 20 bases between them. The CDR3 loop reads CASSRQEASSFYEQYF. CDR3 nucleotides: TGTGCCAGCAGCAGACAGGAGGCCTCATCTTTCTACGAGCAGTACTTC.

In this sample, this clonotype turned up once. The conserved phenylalanine or tryptophan is not found at the CDR3 terminus, so this likely reflects a read error. CDR3 bases: TGTGCCAGCAGCCCGCCGACTAGCGGGACCACAGATACGCAGTATTTG. This encodes CASSPPTSGTTDTQYL. V is TRBV7-3 and J is TRBJ2-3; 11 bases match TRBD2. Germline lookup yields CDR1 SGHTA and CDR2 FQGTGA. The CDR3 has 16 residues. Losses at the gene ends were 5 bases for V and 2 bases for J; bases not matched to a gene: 6.

V and J are TRBV20-1 and TRBJ1-6, with D hard to call. Trimming removed 0 bases from V and 7 bases from J, with 7 bases in between. CDR3 length: 13 amino acids. Germline V gene data show CDR1 as DFQATT and CDR2 as SNEGSKA (reference sequence). The CDR3 DNA reads as TGCAGTGCTAGAGATATACAGAATTCACCCCTCCACTTT. It specifies CSARDIQNSPLHF.

This clonotype occurred a few times. At one of its ends the junction is not consistent with the germline gene, which may arise from a read error. The chain joins TRBV7-9 to TRBJ2-5; 9 nucleotides align to TRBD1. The length of the CDR3 is 15 residues. CDR1 is SEHNR, CDR2 FQNEAQ, per germline (reference sequence). The DNA of the CDR3 is TGTGCCAGCAGCTCCAATAGGGACAGGGAAGAGGCCCAGTACTTC. It yields the protein CASSSNRDREEAQYF.

The CDR3 DNA reads as TGTGCCAGCAGGGTACTAGCGGGGCACAATGAGCAGTTCTTC. Protein product: CASRVLAGHNEQFF. This chain joins TRBV2 and TRBJ2-1; TRBD2 matches at 10 bases. Looked up from germline, CDR1 is SNHLY and CDR2 is FYNNEI. This CDR3 spans 14 amino acids. Trimming removed 6 bases from V and 5 bases from J; junction bases left unmatched: 4.

The V gene is TRBV3-1, the J gene TRBJ2-3; weak D call: TRBD1 (5 bases). The germline V and J ends were trimmed by 0 bases and 0 bases, with 7 bases remaining between them. CDR1 and CDR2 from the germline V gene are LGHDT and YNNKEL (reference sequence). The CDR3 is 15 residues long. The CDR3 spells CASSQEGASTDTQYF. As DNA, the CDR3 is TGTGCCAGCAGCCAAGAAGGGGCCAGCACAGATACGCAGTATTTT.

This clonotype appeared a few times. CDR3 sequence (DNA): TGTGCCACCAGCACCCCTTCGACGGGGGGCCCCCAGCCCCAGCATTTT. This gives the protein CATSTPSTGGPQPQHF. The rearrangement uses TRBV15 and TRBJ1-5; TRBD1 might be the D (6 bases). The CDR3 runs to 16 residues. CDR1 is LNHNV and CDR2 is YYDKDF in the germline V gene (reference sequence). V lost 4 bases and J 7 bases, leaving 20 bases between the germline ends.

There are a few counts of this clonotype. This may come from a read error, since a much larger clone is one base off. The J gene is TRBJ1-5, the V gene TRBV27; D not certain. Per germline, CDR1 MNHEY and CDR2 SMNVEV (reference sequence). V lost 8 bases and J lost 5, with 10 bases in between. The CDR3 totals 12 residues. CDR3 DNA: TGTGCCAGCGGGCAGGCGGATCAGCCCCAGCATTTT. Protein: CASGQADQPQHF.

This CDR3 is CASSYRSWTTYNEQFF. DNA for the CDR3: TGTGCCAGCAGTTACCGGTCTTGGACTACCTACAATGAGCAGTTCTTC. This sequence joins TRBV6-2 or TRBV6-3 and TRBJ2-1, with D possibly being TRBD2 (6 bases). V was clipped by 2 bases and J by 2 bases, with 13 bases between them. Germline CDR1 MNHEY, CDR2 SVGEGT. The length of the CDR3 is 16 residues.

This clonotype has ten or more counts. CDR3 sequence: CASSQLTETQYF. CDR3 DNA sequence: TGTGCCAGCAGCCAGCTCACCGAGACCCAGTACTTC. This chain joins TRBV12-3 or TRBV12-4 and TRBJ2-5; D is uncertain. The CDR3 is made up of 12 amino acids. V gave up 6 bases and J gave up 5 bases, with 10 bases separating them.

V is TRBV7-3 and J is TRBJ2-1; tentatively, D is TRBD1 or TRBD2 (6 bases each). Germline V gene lookup returns CDR1 SGHTA and CDR2 FQGTGA. The CDR3 consists of 16 residues. The V gene lost 3 bases and the J gene lost 0 bases, with 12 bases spanning the gap. The CDR3 is CASSFGGPSSYNEQFF. The DNA of the CDR3 is TGTGCCAGCAGCTTTGGGGGGCCCAGCTCCTACAATGAGCAGTTCTTC.